The source of this T cell receptor beta chain is a study of regulatory T cells in long-lasting Graves disease. As for the study in general: Treatment with antithyroid drugs for over 5 years, together with positive TSH receptor antibodies, meant persistent Graves' disease.

General study findings and limits: Results may be inaccurate due to the small sample size.

Germline V lookup: CDR1 LGHDT, CDR2 YNNKEL (reference sequence). This CDR3 contains 18 residues. The junction had 11 bases not matched to a gene; V was cut back by 0 bases and J by 7 bases. Stated time point: persistent/refractory GD, antithyroid drugs over 5 years with positive TRAb. PBMCs were the source of the RNA used for TCR sequencing. Arm-PCR of CDR3 regions and iRepertoire HTBI primers were the basis on which TCR beta libraries were built. As processed by the authors: Sequenced samples collectively carried 55 to 80 TRBV and around 15 TRBJ segments. Using its own MiXCR run on the multiplex PCR reads, TCRdb lists one record per CDR3 protein. The V and J calls reflect TCRdb's pipeline rather than the authors' work. The sample holds some 450,000 distinct CDR3 sequences, 23% seen once. Regarding this clonotype: Its cognate antigen is unknown.

This rearrangement joins TRBV3-1 to TRBJ2-2, with TRBD2 matching over 10 bases. This specimen was peripheral blood mononuclear cells (PBMCs), taken when the disease was refractory, from a patient treated with antithyroid drugs. This clonotype was obtained from a female donor with Graves disease. The CDR3 DNA reads TGTGCCAGCAGCCAAGAAGGATTCCTAGCGGGAGAGAACGGGGAGCTGTTTTTT. Amino acids: CASSQEGFLAGENGELFF. Complete variable domain (other parts from reference TRBV3-1 and TRBJ2-2): DTAVSQTPKYLVTQMGNDKSIKCEQNLGHDTMYWYKQDSKKFLKIMFSYNNKELIINETVPNRFSPKSPDKAHLNLHINSLELGDSAVYFCASSQEGFLAGENGELFFGEGSRLTVL.